Below, 27 T cell receptor beta chains from the same sample are listed, as sequenced in a study of shared clonotypes between healthy human individuals. Repertoires were generated with immunoSEQ multiplex PCR, while TCRdb's copy carries only in-frame clones and drops some. The sample contains about 690,000 clones, less than 95% of which appear only once. The material sequenced was memory CD8+ T cells from PBMCs. Regarding subset: CD45RO+ cells pooled with CCR7-negative TemRA cells. The receptors stem from a man younger than 30 in good health. Some clones in this sample may be carry-over from other donors' samples.

V is TRBV6-6 and J is TRBJ2-7; unclear D gene. V gave up 2 bases and J gave up 5 bases, with 13 bases separating them. CDR1 and CDR2 (germline): MNHNY, SVGAGI (reference sequence). The CDR3 is 14 amino acids. Here the CDR3 DNA reads TGTGCCAGCAGTTACCGGCAGGCGGTCCACGAGCAGTACTTC. Protein: CASSYRQAVHEQYF.

This clone was detected only once. The rearrangement links TRBV30 to TRBJ1-1, with a tentative D call TRBD1 (6 bases). The V gene lost 3 bases and the J gene lost 6 bases, with 11 bases spanning the gap. Germline CDR1 GTSNPN, CDR2 SVGIG (reference sequence). The CDR3 length is 12 residues. CDR3 residues: CAWSTGAAEAFF. The CDR3 DNA sequence: TGTGCCTGGAGCACGGGGGCGGCTGAAGCTTTCTTT.

This clone has just a few counts. The same CDR3 is also encoded by other DNA sequences in this sample. The gene calls are TRBV7-8 and TRBJ2-1; D not resolved. The CDR3 consists of 11 residues. The V and J ends lost 4 bases and 6 bases respectively, with 4 bases between them. Germline V CDR1 and CDR2: SGHVS, FQNEAQ. CDR3 bases: TGTGCCAGCAGCTCCCGCAATGAGCAGTTCTTC. Translation: CASSSRNEQFF.

The rearrangement links TRBV6-6 to TRBJ2-7; possible D gene TRBD2, 6 bases. Trimming took 0 bases from V and 0 from J, leaving 9 bases between them. The length of the CDR3 is 15 residues. CDR1 and CDR2 from the germline V gene are MNHNY and SVGAGI (reference sequence). The CDR3 region is CASSYSPGSSYEQYF. The CDR3 nucleotides read TGTGCCAGCAGTTACTCCCCCGGGAGCTCCTACGAGCAGTACTTC.

The chain is built from TRBV28 and TRBJ2-5; D possibly uses TRBD1 or TRBD2 (5 bases each). This CDR3 has 14 residues. Deletions cut 1 base from V and 5 bases from J, with 11 bases between. Germline values: CDR1 MDHEN, CDR2 SYDVKM. CDR3: CASSLFSREETQYF. The DNA of the CDR3 is TGTGCCAGCAGTTTATTCTCCAGGGAGGAGACCCAGTACTTC.

This clone was detected a few times. At the DNA level, this CDR3 is encoded by other sequences in the same sample as well. The chain is built from TRBV11-2 and TRBJ2-1; D gene uncertain. CDR1 and CDR2 (germline): SGHAT, FQNNGV. Trimming pared 1 base from V and 9 bases from J, leaving 4 bases between. The CDR3 is 11 amino acids. CDR3 loop: CASSLAAEQFF. The CDR3 DNA follows: TGTGCCAGCAGCTTAGCGGCTGAGCAGTTCTTC. The variable domain in full, with the rest retrieved from reference TRBV11-2 and TRBJ2-1, is EAGVAQSPRYKIIEKRQSVAFWCNPISGHATLYWYQQILGQGPKLLIQFQNNGVVDDSQLPKDRFSAERLKGVDSTLKIQPAKLEDSAVYLCASSLAAEQFFGPGTRLTVL.

As concerns this clone: One junction end disagrees with the germline gene, perhaps due to a read error. The chain has TRBV30 and TRBJ2-7, with a possible D match to TRBD1 (6 bases). The germline V gene has CDR1 GTSNPN and CDR2 SVGIG (reference sequence). This CDR3 has 11 residues. As DNA, the CDR3 is TGTGCCTGGAGTCCTGGGGGCCAGCATTTGTTC. Translating it yields CAWSPGGQHLF.

The chain couples TRBV7-9 to TRBJ2-1; D is unclear. V lost 5 bases and J 6 bases, leaving 17 bases between the germline ends. Germline V CDR1 and CDR2: SEHNR, FQNEAQ (reference sequence). This CDR3 spans 15 amino acids. This CDR3 reads CASSLTPIEVNEQFF. For the CDR3, the DNA is TGTGCCAGCAGCCTCACGCCAATAGAGGTCAATGAGCAGTTCTTC.

The chain uses TRBV27 and TRBJ2-7; 7 positions match TRBD1. The CDR3 runs to 18 residues. V lost 7 bases and J lost 3; bases outside the gene matches: 21. Germline CDR1 is MNHEY and CDR2 is SMNVEV (reference sequence). The CDR3 sequence: CASTPRGTAYGMNYEQYF. CDR3 nucleotides: TGTGCCAGCACCCCCAGGGGGACAGCCTATGGCATGAACTACGAGCAGTACTTC.

The genes are TRBV7-2 and TRBJ1-1, with D uncertain. V lost 1 base, J lost 4 bases, and 10 bases lay in between. Germline lookup yields CDR1 SGHTA and CDR2 FQGNSA. CDR3 length equals 14 residues. The CDR3 loop is CASSLEGVGTEAFF. CDR3 in DNA: TGTGCCAGCAGCTTAGAGGGAGTGGGCACTGAAGCTTTCTTT.

The V and J genes are TRBV2 and TRBJ2-1; 9 bases are shared with TRBD2. Germline V gives CDR1 SNHLY, CDR2 FYNNEI. Trimming removed 4 bases from V and 7 bases from J; junction bases left unmatched: 11. The CDR3 is 16 amino acids. The CDR3 sequence: CASSGTGLAAGNEQFF. DNA for the CDR3: TGTGCCAGCAGTGGGACGGGACTAGCAGCTGGGAATGAGCAGTTCTTC.

This clone appeared a few times. This chain joins TRBV5-6 and TRBJ2-7, with 8 bases that match TRBD1. The germline gives CDR1 SGHDT, CDR2 YYEEEE. This CDR3 region has 16 residues. Trimming at V came to 0 bases and at J to 3 bases, leaving 8 bases not matched to a gene. The CDR3 DNA reads as TGTGCCAGCAGCTTGGCTCCGACAGGGGTAAGCTACGAGCAGTACTTC. Amino acids: CASSLAPTGVSYEQYF.

The gene calls are TRBV10-3 and TRBJ2-7; 10 bases are a match to TRBD2. The CDR3 loop spans 16 amino acids. CDR1 ENHRY and CDR2 SYGVKD come from the germline V gene. Trimming removed 2 bases from V and 3 bases from J; junction bases left unmatched: 7. CDR3 in amino acids: CAISETGSGRNYEQYF. The CDR3 nucleotides are TGTGCCATCAGTGAGACCGGTAGCGGGAGGAACTACGAGCAGTACTTC.

V usage is TRBV7-9 and J usage is TRBJ2-7, with TRBD2 matching over 8 bases. The V segment lost 6 bases and the J segment 6 bases; nucleotides outside the gene matches: 4. Germline lookup yields CDR1 SEHNR and CDR2 FQNEAQ (reference sequence). This CDR3 is 12 amino acids long. The CDR3 region is CASSFAGGEQYF. The DNA of the CDR3 is TGTGCCAGCAGTTTTGCGGGGGGCGAGCAGTACTTC.

The rearrangement links TRBV12-2 to TRBJ1-4. TRBV12-2 is described as a pseudogene. The CDR3 contains 14 residues. The DNA of the CDR3 is TGTGCAAGTCGCTCCACCGGACTTCAGGAAAAACTGTTTTTT. Translation: CASRSTGLQEKLFF.

Remarks on this clone: This sample includes further DNA sequences coding for the same CDR3. The chain combines TRBV7-2 with TRBJ2-7; D remains unclear. V was cut by 2 bases and J by 2 bases, with 7 bases left in between. The CDR3 sequence is 13 residues long. Germline CDR1 is SGHTA and CDR2 is FQGNSA. This CDR3 reads CASSLTGPYEQYF. In DNA, the CDR3 is TGTGCCAGCAGCTTAACCGGACCCTACGAGCAGTACTTC. The entire variable domain, with the rest obtained from reference TRBV7-2 and TRBJ2-7, is as follows: GAGVSQSPSNKVTEKGKDVELRCDPISGHTALYWYRQSLGQGLEFLIYFQGNSAPDKSGLPSDRFSAERTGGSVSTLTIQRTQQEDSAVYLCASSLTGPYEQYFGPGTRLTVT.

The CDR3 DNA reads TGCGCCAGCAGCCCTATGACAGGTCCCGATTCCACAGATACGCAGTATTTT. This translates into CASSPMTGPDSTDTQYF. The J gene is TRBJ2-3, the V gene TRBV5-1; D perhaps matches TRBD1 (6 bases). V was clipped by 4 bases and J by 2 bases, with 20 bases between them. This CDR3 has 17 residues. Germline CDR1 and CDR2: SGHRS and YFSETQ.

The V and J genes are TRBV2 and TRBJ2-1; D gene uncertain. Trimming stripped 4 bases from V and 9 bases from J, with 10 bases between. This CDR3 is built from 12 residues. Per the germline V gene, CDR1 is SNHLY and CDR2 is FYNNEI. As DNA, the CDR3 is TGTGCCAGCAGTGTCTTAGGCAGTGAGCAGTTCTTC. Its protein is CASSVLGSEQFF.

The chain recombines TRBV7-9 with TRBJ1-2; 9 positions agree with TRBD1. CDR1 and CDR2 (germline): SEHNR, FQNEAQ (reference sequence). The ends lost 5 bases at V and 3 bases at J; junction bases unmatched: 4. The CDR3 runs 14 residues. The CDR3 bases are TGTGCCAGCAGCAGTGGGACAGGGTACTATGGCTACACCTTC. It yields the protein CASSSGTGYYGYTF.

The rearrangement joins TRBV6-5 to TRBJ1-2; no clear D. The length of the CDR3 is 12 residues. V was trimmed by 6 bases and J by 7 bases, leaving 12 bases between them. Per germline, CDR1 MNHEY and CDR2 SVGAGI. The CDR3 nucleotides read TGTGCCAGCAGCTGGGAATTAATTGGCTACACCTTC. It encodes CASSWELIGYTF.

V is TRBV27 and J is TRBJ2-1; the match to TRBD1 covers 10 bases. Per germline, CDR1 MNHEY and CDR2 SMNVEV (reference sequence). This CDR3 has 16 residues. V dropped 4 bases and J dropped 5; count of bases not matched to a gene: 8. The CDR3 is CASSYVGTGVHNEQFF. CDR3 coding DNA: TGTGCCAGCAGTTATGTAGGGACAGGGGTCCACAATGAGCAGTTCTTC.

The V and J genes are TRBV11-2 and TRBJ1-4; TRBD1 is a possible D gene (5 bases). The CDR3 totals 14 residues. The ends were cut back, 4 bases at V and 6 bases at J, with 12 bases in the middle. Germline V gene data show CDR1 as SGHAT and CDR2 as FQNNGV. CDR3 DNA sequence: TGTGCCAGCAGCTCTAGGGGTCCCGATGAAAAACTGTTTTTT. Protein product: CASSSRGPDEKLFF.

The J gene is TRBJ2-1, the V gene TRBV7-2, with D maybe TRBD2 (6 bases). The CDR3 consists of 17 residues. V was shortened by 2 bases and J by 2 bases, with 16 bases between the two germline ends. Germline loops: CDR1 SGHTA, CDR2 FQGNSA. The CDR3 spells CASSLLARGGAYNEQFF. As DNA, the CDR3 is TGTGCCAGCAGCTTACTCGCAAGAGGAGGGGCCTACAATGAGCAGTTCTTC.

This chain uses TRBV30 with TRBJ1-4, with 9 positions matching TRBD1. The trim removed 8 bases at V and 8 bases at J, leaving 6 bases unmatched. Germline CDR1 GTSNPN, CDR2 SVGIG (reference sequence). The CDR3 covers 12 residues. CDR3: CALDRGNEKLFF. The CDR3 DNA is TGTGCCCTTGACAGGGGGAACGAAAAACTGTTTTTT.

The genes are TRBV28 and TRBJ2-1; TRBD2 agrees at 12 bases. CDR3 length: 17 amino acids. Trimming removed 1 base from V and 7 bases from J; junction bases left unmatched: 8. Germline V gene lookup returns CDR1 MDHEN and CDR2 SYDVKM. CDR3 DNA: TGTGCCAGCAGTTTATCTGGGCTAGCGGGAGGGGGTAATGAGCAGTTCTTC. This translates into CASSLSGLAGGGNEQFF.

In its sample, this clone was seen once. This sequence joins TRBV11-2 and TRBJ2-7; D is perhaps TRBD2 (5 bases). Per the germline V gene, CDR1 is SGHAT and CDR2 is FQNNGV. CDR3 length: 15 amino acids. The V gene lost 3 bases and the J gene lost 2 bases, with 14 bases spanning the gap. The CDR3 spells CASSFRGGRTYEQYF. The DNA of the CDR3 is TGTGCCAGCAGCTTCAGAGGCGGGCGTACCTACGAGCAGTACTTC.

The chain uses TRBV6-8 and TRBJ2-1; TRBD2 matches at 7 bases. The CDR3 totals 16 residues. The germline CDR1 and CDR2 sequences are MNHGY and SAAAGT. Germline trimming cut 7 bases from V and 2 bases from J; bases unmatched to any gene: 11. CDR3 loop: CASTPLADGAYNEQFF. The CDR3 DNA sequence: TGTGCCAGCACCCCCCTAGCGGATGGGGCCTACAATGAGCAGTTCTTC.